Shown below are 32 T cell receptor beta chains from a single sample sequenced in a study of shared clonotypes between healthy human individuals (dated by TCRdb to the early 2020s). The method behind the library was the immunoSEQ multiplex PCR assay. TCRdb mirrors the immuneACCESS table, restricted to in-frame sequences. Some clones are absent from its copies; in checked studies, under half trace to an unresolved V gene, and the reason for the others is unknown. The sample yields approximately 2.5 million clones; approximately 93% were counted once. Roughly 0.36% of the sample belongs to the ten largest clones. Sequences were obtained from naive CD4+ T cells from PBMCs. The cell subset or site label, as the study defines it: CD45RA+ positively selected. The receptor source for this set is a man in his late teens or twenties in good health. Some clones in this sample may be carry-over from other donors' samples.

V usage is TRBV27 and J usage is TRBJ2-6; D remains ambiguous. The CDR3 covers 17 residues. Germline assignment: CDR1 MNHEY and CDR2 SMNVEV (reference sequence). V lost 0 bases to trimming and J lost 0 bases, with 9 bases between them. Here the CDR3 reads CASSLSGWGSGANVLTF. The CDR3 DNA reads TGTGCCAGCAGTTTATCCGGGTGGGGCTCTGGGGCCAACGTCCTGACTTTC.

A word on this clone: This specimen includes other DNA sequences encoding the same CDR3. This chain connects TRBV5-1 to TRBJ2-1; 14 nucleotides match TRBD2. The CDR3 spans 16 residues. CDR1 SGHRS and CDR2 YFSETQ come from the germline V gene. The V and J ends lost 3 bases and 3 bases, in that order; junction bases with no gene match: 2. The CDR3, as DNA: TGCGCCAGCAGCTCAGGACTAGCGGGGGGCTACAATGAGCAGTTCTTC. Protein product: CASSSGLAGGYNEQFF.

This chain joins TRBV28 and TRBJ2-2; TRBD1 is a possible D gene (6 bases). V dropped 7 bases and J dropped 4 bases, with 10 bases sitting between them. Germline V gene data show CDR1 as MDHEN and CDR2 as SYDVKM. CDR3 length: 13 amino acids. For the CDR3, the DNA is TGTGCCAGCATAGGGGGACCCACCGGGGAGCTGTTTTTT. It encodes CASIGGPTGELFF.

This clone has just one count. The chain carries TRBV18 and TRBJ2-1; D may be TRBD1 (6 bases). This CDR3 is 16 amino acids long. CDR1 KGHSH and CDR2 LQKENI come from the germline V gene. V shed 4 bases and J shed 7 bases, with 20 bases lying between them. For the CDR3, the DNA is TGTGCCAGCTCACTAACCGCAGGGGTGTCTAGAAATGAGCAGTTCTTC. As protein: CASSLTAGVSRNEQFF.

The rearrangement uses TRBV4-2 and TRBJ1-6, with D unclear. The CDR3 runs 14 residues. Germline V gene lookup returns CDR1 LGHNA and CDR2 YNFKEQ. V dropped 1 base and J dropped 10 bases, with 11 bases sitting between them. The CDR3 DNA reads TGTGCCAGCAGCCAAGTTTTAGGGAACTCACCCCTCCACTTT. The encoded protein is CASSQVLGNSPLHF.

This chain uses TRBV28 with TRBJ1-1; D might be TRBD1 (5 bases). Germline CDR1 is MDHEN and CDR2 is SYDVKM. This CDR3 has 12 amino acids. Deletions cut 11 bases from V and 4 bases from J, with 14 bases between. The CDR3 is CAHWGRGTEAFF. For the CDR3, the DNA is TGTGCCCATTGGGGGAGGGGCACTGAAGCTTTCTTT.

V gene TRBV5-1 combines with J gene TRBJ1-2; 8 nucleotides line up with TRBD1. Germline-derived CDR1 and CDR2 are SGHRS and YFSETQ. The J segment lost 8 bases and the V segment lost 4 bases, leaving 7 bases of the junction unmatched. The CDR3 extends over 13 amino acids. CDR3 in DNA: TGCGCCAGCAGCGTGGACAGGGCAGGAGGCTACACCTTC. Translated: CASSVDRAGGYTF.

The V call is TRBV7-2, the J call TRBJ1-1; D not resolved. The CDR3 loop spans 13 amino acids. The germline V and J ends were trimmed by 1 base and 2 bases, with 5 bases remaining between them. Germline V gene lookup returns CDR1 SGHTA and CDR2 FQGNSA. CDR3 in DNA: TGTGCCAGCAGCTTAGGGTTTAACACTGAAGCTTTCTTT. Protein product: CASSLGFNTEAFF.

Worth noting for this clone: Other DNA sequences of this sample code for an identical CDR3. V gene TRBV5-1 combines with J gene TRBJ2-5; possible D gene TRBD2, 5 bases. The ends were cut back, 0 bases at V and 3 bases at J, with 6 bases in the middle. Germline-derived CDR1 and CDR2 are SGHRS and YFSETQ. The CDR3 spans 13 residues. In DNA form, the CDR3 reads TGCGCCAGCAGCTTGGTCGGGGAAGAGACCCAGTACTTC. Translation: CASSLVGEETQYF.

The V gene is TRBV15, the J gene TRBJ1-1; TRBD1 is a possible D gene (6 bases). Germline CDR1 is LNHNV and CDR2 is YYDKDF (reference sequence). The CDR3 loop spans 14 amino acids. Trimming stripped 1 base from V and 3 bases from J, with 9 bases between. This CDR3 is CATSRVQGHTEAFF. In DNA, the CDR3 is TGTGCCACCAGCAGAGTACAGGGCCACACTGAAGCTTTCTTT.

The chain joins TRBV7-2 to TRBJ1-1; D is undetermined. Germline V gene lookup returns CDR1 SGHTA and CDR2 FQGNSA. V was cut by 5 bases and J by 3 bases, with 13 bases left in between. The CDR3 is 14 residues long. Here the CDR3 DNA reads TGTGCCAGCAGCGCCAGCGACTTCCACACTGAAGCTTTCTTT. Its protein product is CASSASDFHTEAFF.

CDR3 nucleotide sequence: TGTGCCAGCACCGGGGACGGCTCCTACGAGCAGTACTTC. It specifies CASTGDGSYEQYF. This chain joins TRBV27 and TRBJ2-7, with D perhaps being TRBD1 or TRBD2 (5 bases each). CDR3 length equals 13 residues. V gave up 7 bases and J gave up 0 bases, with 10 bases separating them. Germline-derived CDR1 and CDR2 are MNHEY and SMNVEV (reference sequence).

A word on this clone: In the same sample, other DNA sequences code for this CDR3. DNA of the CDR3: TGCAGCGTTGGGGGCAACACGGGTCACTATGGCTACACCTTC. It is translated as CSVGGNTGHYGYTF. V usage is TRBV29-1 and J usage is TRBJ1-2; D perhaps matches TRBD1 (5 bases). The length of the CDR3 is 14 residues. Germline CDR1 SQVTM, CDR2 ANQGSEA. Trimming left V 4 bases short and J 3 bases short, with 15 bases between. Looking up the rest from reference TRBV29-1 and TRBJ1-2 gives the full variable domain: SAVISQKPSRDICQRGTSLTIQCQVDSQVTMMFWYRQQPGQSLTLIATANQGSEATYESGFVIDKFPISRPNLTFSTLTVSNMSPEDSSIYLCSVGGNTGHYGYTFGSGTRLTVV.

The rearrangement uses TRBV7-8 and TRBJ1-3; D is undetermined. Per the germline V gene, CDR1 is SGHVS and CDR2 is FQNEAQ. Between the trimmed V and J ends, which lost 4 bases and 2 bases, there was a span of 9 bases. The CDR3 is 14 residues long. CDR3 protein: CASSSGGTGNTIYF. Here the CDR3 DNA reads TGTGCCAGCAGCTCAGGTGGAACTGGAAACACCATATATTTT.

The CDR3 sequence: CASSASPLGSGANVLTF. DNA of the CDR3: TGCGCCAGCAGCGCGAGCCCCTTGGGCTCTGGGGCCAACGTCCTGACTTTC. V gene TRBV5-1 combines with J gene TRBJ2-6; the D is unclear. The CDR3 is made up of 17 amino acids. Germline CDR1 and CDR2: SGHRS and YFSETQ. The V gene lost 4 bases and the J gene lost 0 bases, with 14 bases spanning the gap.

Regarding this clone: The same CDR3 can be traced to other DNA sequences in this sample. The chain combines TRBV6-5 with TRBJ2-3; TRBD2 matches at 7 bases. CDR1 and CDR2 from the germline V gene are MNHEY and SVGAGI. The length of the CDR3 is 14 residues. J gave up 4 bases and V 0 bases, and 1 base lay outside the gene matches. CDR3 bases: TGTGCCAGCAGTTACTCGCGGGAGTCAGATACGCAGTATTTT. It translates to CASSYSRESDTQYF.

This sequence joins TRBV9 and TRBJ1-5; D is perhaps TRBD1 (5 bases). V lost 3 bases and J lost 5, with 15 bases in between. The CDR3 covers 15 residues. Germline lookup yields CDR1 SGDLS and CDR2 YYNGEE. The CDR3 sequence: CASSAGGLRHQPQHF. DNA for the CDR3: TGTGCCAGCAGCGCGGGGGGACTCCGCCATCAGCCCCAGCATTTT. Supplemented by reference TRBV9 and TRBJ1-5, the full variable domain reads DSGVTQTPKHLITATGQRVTLRCSPRSGDLSVYWYQQSLDQGLQFLIQYYNGEERAKGNILERFSAQQFPDLHSELNLSSLELGDSALYFCASSAGGLRHQPQHFGDGTRLSIL.

The chain carries TRBV29-1 and TRBJ2-7, with 9 bases aligning to TRBD1. CDR1 and CDR2 from the germline V gene are SQVTM and ANQGSEA. V lost 7 bases, J lost 5 bases, and 12 bases stayed unmatched. The CDR3 extends over 14 amino acids. CDR3 protein: CSDKDRGPRNEQYF. The CDR3 DNA sequence: TGCAGCGACAAGGACAGGGGCCCCCGGAACGAGCAGTACTTC.

CDR3 DNA sequence: TGTGCCAGTAGTAAGGGGGCCATGAACACTGAAGCTTTCTTT. Translating it yields CASSKGAMNTEAFF. This chain joins TRBV19 and TRBJ1-1; TRBD1 agrees at 7 bases. Per germline, CDR1 LNHDA and CDR2 SQIVND (reference sequence). Trimming took 4 bases from V and 0 from J; bases not matched to a gene: 2. This CDR3 contains 14 residues.

V gene TRBV11-2 combines with J gene TRBJ2-5; D is perhaps TRBD1 or TRBD2 (5 bases each). Per the germline V gene, CDR1 is SGHAT and CDR2 is FQNNGV. The CDR3 extends over 17 amino acids. Trimming shortened V by 2 bases and J by 1 base, and 17 bases separated the two germline ends. The CDR3 nucleotides are TGTGCCAGCAGCTTATATCAAACCCTGAGGGGCCAAGAGACCCAGTACTTC. Translation gives CASSLYQTLRGQETQYF. The full variable domain, in which reference TRBV11-2 and TRBJ2-5 provide the parts outside the CDR3, is EAGVAQSPRYKIIEKRQSVAFWCNPISGHATLYWYQQILGQGPKLLIQFQNNGVVDDSQLPKDRFSAERLKGVDSTLKIQPAKLEDSAVYLCASSLYQTLRGQETQYFGPGTRLLVL.

This clone has a single count. The V call is TRBV29-1, the J call TRBJ2-7, with D perhaps matching TRBD1 (6 bases). The germline CDR1 and CDR2 sequences are SQVTM and ANQGSEA. CDR3 length: 13 residues. V lost 4 bases to trimming and J lost 1 base, with 11 bases between them. CDR3 coding DNA: TGCAGCGTTGGGCGGACAGAGTCCTACGAGCAGTACTTC. Its protein is CSVGRTESYEQYF.

The chain joins TRBV9 to TRBJ2-4, with 15 positions matching TRBD2. CDR3 length equals 22 residues. Germline V gene sequence: CDR1 SGDLS, CDR2 YYNGEE. V lost 3 bases, J lost 1 base, and 17 bases stayed unmatched. CDR3 residues: CASSDPRTSGRAHPGAKNIQYF. CDR3 DNA: TGTGCCAGCAGCGACCCTAGGACTAGCGGGAGGGCCCATCCCGGCGCCAAAAACATTCAGTACTTC.

V is TRBV10-3 and J is TRBJ2-1; 7 nucleotides match TRBD2. The CDR3 covers 16 residues. CDR1 and CDR2 (germline): ENHRY, SYGVKD. Germline trimming cut 6 bases from V and 5 bases from J; bases unmatched to any gene: 13. The DNA of the CDR3 is TGTGCCATCAGGAAGGGTGGCGGGAGTATCGACAATGAGCAGTTCTTC. This sequence encodes CAIRKGGGSIDNEQFF.

This clone appeared once. This chain joins TRBV18 and TRBJ2-1, with D possibly TRBD1 on 5 matching bases. The CDR3 is made up of 14 amino acids. From germline, CDR1 is KGHSH and CDR2 LQKENI. Trimming took off 9 bases at V and 9 bases at J, with 21 bases between the two ends. CDR3 in DNA: TGTGCCAGTCTAGGGGTTAGCCCCCTGGGTGAGCAGTTCTTC. Protein product: CASLGVSPLGEQFF. Drawing the rest from reference TRBV18 and TRBJ2-1, the complete variable domain is NAGVMQNPRHLVRRRGQEARLRCSPMKGHSHVYWYRQLPEEGLKFMVYLQKENIIDESGMPKERFSAEFPKEGPSILRIQQVVRGDSAAYFCASLGVSPLGEQFFGPGTRLTVL.

The rearrangement links TRBV6-1 to TRBJ1-4; TRBD1 agrees at 7 bases. CDR3 length: 14 residues. Germline V gene data show CDR1 as MNHNS and CDR2 as SASEGT. V was clipped by 6 bases and J by 6 bases; unmatched bases: 7. CDR3 in amino acids: CASRTRQGHEKLFF. CDR3 in DNA: TGTGCCAGCAGAACCCGACAGGGACATGAAAAACTGTTTTTT.

Worth noting for this clone: The same CDR3 can be traced to other DNA sequences in this sample. V and J are TRBV7-2 and TRBJ2-7; TRBD1 is a possible D gene (6 bases). CDR3 length: 13 amino acids. In germline, CDR1 is SGHTA, CDR2 FQGNSA. V lost 3 bases and J lost 2, with 8 bases in between. CDR3 sequence: CASSLGAPYEQYF. The CDR3 bases are TGTGCCAGCAGCTTGGGGGCCCCCTACGAGCAGTACTTC.

The chain is built from TRBV2 and TRBJ2-4; D might be TRBD1 (5 bases). V lost 5 bases, J lost 2 bases, and 10 bases lay in between. From germline, CDR1 is SNHLY and CDR2 FYNNEI. The CDR3 loop spans 14 amino acids. For the CDR3, the DNA is TGTGCCAGCAGTTATGCAGGGCCCAAAAACATTCAGTACTTC. This translates into CASSYAGPKNIQYF.

The J gene is TRBJ2-1, the V gene TRBV9; 7 bases line up with TRBD1. The CDR3 consists of 16 residues. J gave up 6 bases and V 0 bases, and 9 bases lay outside the gene matches. The germline V gene encodes CDR1 SGDLS and CDR2 YYNGEE. The CDR3 bases are TGTGCCAGCAGCGTAGGTGGGGACAGATCAAGCAATGAGCAGTTCTTC. Translation: CASSVGGDRSSNEQFF.

J is TRBJ2-3 and V is TRBV4-3; no clear D. V was trimmed by 0 bases and J by 4 bases, leaving 5 bases between them. Germline CDR1 LGHNA, CDR2 YSLEER. The CDR3 is 13 amino acids. CDR3 DNA: TGCGCCAGCAGCCAAGAAGAGCCAGATACGCAGTATTTT. Encoded protein: CASSQEEPDTQYF.

This chain links TRBV19 with TRBJ1-5; TRBD1 is a possible D gene (5 bases). V lost 3 bases and J lost 1, with 13 bases in between. Germline CDR1 reads LNHDA; CDR2 reads SQIVND (reference sequence). This CDR3 is 16 amino acids long. CDR3 in DNA: TGTGCCAGTAGTATTCGCGGCAGGGAAAGCAATCAGCCCCAGCATTTT. Translated, it gives CASSIRGRESNQPQHF.

V is TRBV5-1 and J is TRBJ2-5, with D perhaps matching TRBD1 or TRBD2 (5 bases each). Germline CDR1 and CDR2: SGHRS and YFSETQ. Trimming shortened V by 4 bases and J by 4 bases, and 14 bases separated the two germline ends. There are 14 residues in the CDR3. This chain's CDR3 is CASSGRDRPETQYF. DNA for the CDR3: TGCGCCAGCAGCGGCCGGGACCGGCCAGAGACCCAGTACTTC.

This clone showed up just once. The V gene is TRBV18, the J gene TRBJ2-2, with 7 bases fitting TRBD1. This CDR3 is 15 amino acids long. Per the germline V gene, CDR1 is KGHSH and CDR2 is LQKENI. V lost 4 bases, J lost 0 bases, and 2 bases stayed unmatched. CDR3 sequence reads: CASSQGQSNTGELFF. The CDR3 coding sequence is TGTGCCAGCTCACAGGGACAGTCGAACACCGGGGAGCTGTTTTTT.